This T cell receptor (beta chain) emerged from a study of blood T cell repertoires in COVID-19. Study summary: PBMCs, B-cell-depleted T cells, or T cells provided the cDNA or gDNA that made up the material.

Trimming removed 2 bases from V and 7 bases from J; junction bases left unmatched: 7. Germline CDR1 and CDR2: LGHDT and YNNKEL (reference sequence). The CDR3 runs 14 residues. The protocol was immunoSEQ multiplex PCR, while the TCRdb copy is restricted to in-frame clones and leaves out a portion. The sample contains approximately 170,000 clones, around 86% of which appear only once. The sample was peripheral blood. V and J are TRBV3-1 (or the pseudogene TRBV3-2) and TRBJ1-2; TRBD1 matches 7 bases. This sequence originates from a man aged 70 or older who had recovered from COVID-19. The CDR3 DNA follows: TGTGCCAGCAGCCAACGACAGGGTTATGGTGGCTACACCTTC. Encoded protein: CASSQRQGYGGYTF.